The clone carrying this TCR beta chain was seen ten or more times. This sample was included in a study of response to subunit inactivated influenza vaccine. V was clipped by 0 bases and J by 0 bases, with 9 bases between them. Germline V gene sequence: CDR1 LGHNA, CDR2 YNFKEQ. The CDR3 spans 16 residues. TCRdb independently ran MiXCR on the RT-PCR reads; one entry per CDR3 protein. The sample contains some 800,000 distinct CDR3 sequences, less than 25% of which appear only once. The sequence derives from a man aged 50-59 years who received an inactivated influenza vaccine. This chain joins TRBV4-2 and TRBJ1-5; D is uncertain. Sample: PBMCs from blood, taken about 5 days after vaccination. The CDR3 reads CASSQDRPYSNQPQHF. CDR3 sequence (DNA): TGTGCCAGCAGCCAAGACAGGCCGTATAGCAATCAGCCCCAGCATTTT.